The 30 T cell receptor beta chains presented below share a single source sample, sequenced in a study of shared clonotypes between healthy human individuals. Sequencing was performed with immunoSEQ multiplex PCR; in TCRdb, only in-frame clones are kept and a portion is missing. This sample has under 600,000 clones, with roughly 97% found just once. Material: naive CD4+ T cells sorted from blood. Subset here: CD45RA+ positively selected. Every receptor here comes from a woman aged 25 to 45 in good health.

The chain employs TRBV9 and TRBJ1-5; D remains unclear. Trimming shortened V by 3 bases and J by 0 bases, and 4 bases separated the two germline ends. Germline values: CDR1 SGDLS, CDR2 YYNGEE. The CDR3 has 13 residues. The CDR3 sequence is CASSANSNQPQHF. The CDR3 DNA reads as TGTGCCAGCAGCGCGAATAGCAATCAGCCCCAGCATTTT.

The rearrangement links TRBV25-1 to TRBJ2-3, with 8 bases identical to TRBD2. Germline values: CDR1 MGHDK, CDR2 SYGVNS. V was pared by 2 bases and J by 1 base, with 2 bases of the junction left unmatched. The CDR3 is 15 residues long. In DNA form, the CDR3 reads TGTGCCAGCAGTGAAATTAGCGGGGGCACAGATACGCAGTATTTT. Translating gives CASSEISGGTDTQYF.

The V gene is TRBV28, the J gene TRBJ1-4, with D hard to call. The CDR3 length is 14 residues. Trimming took 3 bases from V and 8 from J, leaving 13 bases between them. Germline CDR1 MDHEN, CDR2 SYDVKM. The CDR3 DNA reads as TGTGCCAGCAGTTTCGGTAGGGCTTTCGAAAAACTGTTTTTT. Translated, it gives CASSFGRAFEKLFF.

This chain joins TRBV10-3 and TRBJ2-3, with D possibly called TRBD1 or TRBD2 (5 bases each). This CDR3 contains 13 residues. V lost 3 bases to trimming and J lost 2 bases, with 6 bases between them. Germline V gives CDR1 ENHRY, CDR2 SYGVKD. The CDR3, as DNA: TGTGCCATCAGTGACGGGACCACAGATACGCAGTATTTT. Translation: CAISDGTTDTQYF.

V is TRBV5-1 and J is TRBJ1-2; 8 bases align to TRBD1. The CDR3 extends over 14 amino acids. Trimming at V came to 3 bases and at J to 3 bases, leaving 4 bases not matched to a gene. CDR1 SGHRS and CDR2 YFSETQ come from the germline V gene. CDR3 residues: CASSSQGADYGYTF. The CDR3 coding sequence is TGCGCCAGCAGCTCTCAGGGGGCCGACTATGGCTACACCTTC.

This sequence joins TRBV5-4 and TRBJ2-1, with a possible D match to TRBD2 (5 bases). V dropped 4 bases and J dropped 10 bases, with 18 bases sitting between them. The germline V gene encodes CDR1 SGHNT and CDR2 YYREEE (reference sequence). CDR3 size: 14 residues. The CDR3 is CASSPNRPGIEQFF. Written as DNA, the CDR3 is TGTGCCAGCAGCCCTAACCGTCCGGGGATAGAGCAGTTCTTC.

The genes are TRBV10-1 and TRBJ1-1, with TRBD1 matching 7 bases. The junction had 7 bases not matched to a gene; V was cut back by 5 bases and J by 1 base. Germline-derived CDR1 and CDR2 are WNHNN and SYGVQD (reference sequence). This CDR3 has 15 residues. The CDR3 reads CASSKSGTENTEAFF. The CDR3 nucleotides read TGCGCCAGCAGTAAATCCGGGACAGAGAACACTGAAGCTTTCTTT.

V usage is TRBV2 and J usage is TRBJ2-7; 7 bases line up with TRBD1. CDR3 length: 14 amino acids. Germline CDR1 reads SNHLY; CDR2 reads FYNNEI. The trim removed 9 bases at V and 6 bases at J, leaving 14 bases unmatched. The CDR3, as DNA: TGTGCCAGTCAGGGGACAGTTAGGTTGCTCGAGCAGTACTTC. Translated, it gives CASQGTVRLLEQYF.

This rearrangement joins TRBV28 to TRBJ1-2, with D perhaps TRBD1 (5 bases). V lost 6 bases, J lost 8 bases, and 22 bases lay in between. The CDR3 consists of 15 residues. From germline, CDR1 is MDHEN and CDR2 SYDVKM. This chain's CDR3 is CASSPSPGTTRGYTF. The CDR3 bases are TGTGCCAGCAGCCCATCCCCTGGGACCACGAGGGGCTACACCTTC.

V gene TRBV15 combines with J gene TRBJ1-4, with 9 bases fitting TRBD1. Germline V gene sequence: CDR1 LNHNV, CDR2 YYDKDF (reference sequence). The V gene end was trimmed by 1 base and the J gene end by 8 bases; junction bases not matched to a gene: 5. This CDR3 contains 15 residues. CDR3: CATSRGGDREEKLFF. Here the CDR3 DNA reads TGTGCCACCAGCAGAGGCGGGGACAGGGAGGAAAAACTGTTTTTT.

The J gene is TRBJ2-7, the V gene TRBV5-1, with D perhaps TRBD2 (5 bases). The CDR3 covers 16 residues. The germline CDR1 and CDR2 sequences are SGHRS and YFSETQ. The V and J ends lost 0 bases and 0 bases respectively, with 13 bases between them. The CDR3 sequence: CASSLDRGPRSYEQYF. The CDR3, as DNA: TGCGCCAGCAGCTTGGATCGCGGGCCACGCTCCTACGAGCAGTACTTC.

The J gene is TRBJ2-7, the V gene TRBV11-2; D is undetermined. The V and J ends lost 1 base and 1 base respectively, with 17 bases between them. The germline gives CDR1 SGHAT, CDR2 FQNNGV. CDR3 length equals 17 residues. This chain's CDR3 is CASSLVRGNRLSYEQYF. Here the CDR3 DNA reads TGTGCCAGCAGCTTAGTCCGAGGAAATAGGTTGTCCTACGAGCAGTACTTC.

V is TRBV4-1 and J is TRBJ1-2, with D unclear. CDR1 and CDR2 from the germline V gene are MGHRA and YSYEKL. Trimming took 7 bases from V and 0 from J, leaving 15 bases between them. There are 15 residues in the CDR3. The CDR3 loop reads CASKTPGRSNYGYTF. CDR3 bases: TGCGCCAGCAAGACTCCGGGGAGATCTAACTATGGCTACACCTTC.

This clone was observed a single time. The sample holds other DNA sequences that translate to the same CDR3. The chain carries TRBV9 and TRBJ1-2; D might be TRBD1 (5 bases). Per germline, CDR1 SGDLS and CDR2 YYNGEE. The length of the CDR3 is 10 residues. V gave up 7 bases and J gave up 7 bases, with 8 bases separating them. The CDR3: CASSGVGYTF. The CDR3 DNA follows: TGTGCCAGCTCGGGGGTTGGCTACACCTTC.

V gene TRBV7-6 combines with J gene TRBJ2-1; D not resolved. CDR1 and CDR2 from the germline V gene are SGHVS and FNYEAQ. V was shortened by 2 bases and J by 13 bases, with 12 bases between the two germline ends. The CDR3 is 12 residues long. The CDR3 DNA reads TGTGCCAGCAGCTTACAGACCGCCGCCCAGTTCTTC. This gives the protein CASSLQTAAQFF.

The chain has TRBV30 and TRBJ2-5; TRBD2 agrees at 10 bases. The J call could be wrong; TRBJ2-7 is a better fit for the DNA end. Germline CDR1 is GTSNPN and CDR2 is SVGIG (reference sequence). The CDR3 has 15 residues. CDR3 sequence: CAWRLKREGSYEQYF. The CDR3 nucleotides read TGTGCCTGGAGACTCAAGCGGGAGGGATCCTACGAGCAGTACTTC.

This chain joins TRBV28 and TRBJ2-4; D remains ambiguous. Looked up from germline, CDR1 is MDHEN and CDR2 is SYDVKM. CDR3 length: 14 amino acids. The ends were cut back, 6 bases at V and 10 bases at J, with 19 bases in the middle. CDR3 protein: CASRQSGNKGIQYF. CDR3 coding DNA: TGTGCCAGCAGGCAATCTGGGAACAAGGGTATTCAGTACTTC.

The rearrangement links TRBV11-2 to TRBJ2-7; 11 positions match TRBD2. CDR1 and CDR2 from the germline V gene are SGHAT and FQNNGV. This CDR3 region has 16 residues. J gave up 3 bases and V 5 bases, and 9 bases lay outside the gene matches. The CDR3 region is CASSPGGLAGGYEQYF. The DNA of the CDR3 is TGTGCCAGCAGCCCTGGGGGGCTAGCGGGAGGCTACGAGCAGTACTTC.

The rearrangement joins TRBV27 to TRBJ2-3, with unresolved D. Germline V CDR1 and CDR2: MNHEY, SMNVEV (reference sequence). Deletions cut 5 bases from V and 2 bases from J, with 8 bases between. The CDR3 is 13 residues long. As DNA, the CDR3 is TGTGCCAGCAGTCACGCCTCCACAGATACGCAGTATTTT. It yields the protein CASSHASTDTQYF.

The genes are TRBV28 and TRBJ2-1, with D perhaps matching TRBD1 or TRBD2 (5 bases each). The ends were cut back, 6 bases at V and 8 bases at J, with 20 bases in the middle. The CDR3 contains 15 residues. The V gene's germline CDR1 is MDHEN and CDR2 SYDVKM. For the CDR3, the DNA is TGTGCCAGCAGGAAAGCCGGGACCCCCCGCTATGAGCAGTTCTTC. Protein product: CASRKAGTPRYEQFF.

As to this clone: A junction end diverges from the germline sequence, so it may reflect a read error. The DNA of the CDR3 is TGTGCCAGCAGCCCCGGACAGGTCTACACTGAGCAGTTCTTC. Protein sequence: CASSPGQVYTEQFF. This sequence joins TRBV6-1 and TRBJ2-1; 7 bases are a match to TRBD1. From germline, CDR1 is MNHNS and CDR2 SASEGT. The CDR3 extends over 14 amino acids.

V gene TRBV6-5 combines with J gene TRBJ2-7; 9 positions agree with TRBD2. The CDR3 spans 15 residues. Germline values: CDR1 MNHEY, CDR2 SVGAGI. J gave up 2 bases and V 0 bases, and 2 bases lay outside the gene matches. The CDR3, as DNA: TGTGCCAGCAGTTACTCGCGGGAGGGGGCCTACGAGCAGTACTTC. As protein: CASSYSREGAYEQYF.

The CDR3 nucleotides read TGTGCCAGTAGTCCGGGACTAGCGGAAAACACCGGGGAGCTGTTTTTT. This gives the protein CASSPGLAENTGELFF. This chain joins TRBV19 and TRBJ2-2, with 11 positions matching TRBD2. Germline loops: CDR1 LNHDA, CDR2 SQIVND (reference sequence). V gave up 5 bases and J gave up 2 bases; unmatched junction bases: 4. The CDR3 contains 16 residues. Full variable domain (rest looked up from reference TRBV19 and TRBJ2-2): DGGITQSPKYLFRKEGQNVTLSCEQNLNHDAMYWYRQDPGQGLRLIYYSQIVNDFQKGDIAEGYSVSREKKESFPLTVTSAQKNPTAFYLCASSPGLAENTGELFFGEGSRLTVL.

The V and J genes are TRBV5-1 and TRBJ2-1, with 13 bases that match TRBD2. Germline V gene sequence: CDR1 SGHRS, CDR2 YFSETQ. The V and J ends lost 0 bases and 2 bases, in that order; junction bases with no gene match: 14. This CDR3 region has 21 residues. Here the CDR3 reads CASSLVLLAGGPTLPYNEQFF. CDR3 coding DNA: TGCGCCAGCAGCTTGGTGTTACTAGCGGGAGGGCCGACTCTACCCTACAATGAGCAGTTCTTC.

The rearrangement links TRBV28 to TRBJ2-5; D is perhaps TRBD1 (6 bases). The end of the DNA fits TRBJ2-7 better, so the J call may be wrong. The CDR3 totals 13 residues. Germline loops: CDR1 MDHEN, CDR2 SYDVKM. This CDR3 reads CASSFQGTYEQYF. The DNA for the CDR3 is TGTGCCAGCAGTTTTCAGGGGACCTACGAGCAGTACTTC.

The chain combines TRBV6-5 with TRBJ2-7; D may match TRBD1 or TRBD2 (5 bases each). The CDR3 sequence is 14 residues long. Deletions cut 5 bases from V and 2 bases from J, with 13 bases between. The germline CDR1 and CDR2 sequences are MNHEY and SVGAGI. The CDR3 DNA follows: TGTGCCAGCAGTGCCGGGTGGGACGCCTACGAGCAGTACTTC. This encodes CASSAGWDAYEQYF.

V usage is TRBV25-1 and J usage is TRBJ2-5, with D maybe TRBD2 (5 bases). The DNA end lines up better with TRBJ2-7; the J call may be wrong. CDR1 is MGHDK, CDR2 SYGVNS, per germline. The CDR3 has 14 residues. CDR3 nucleotides: TGTGCCAGCAGTGAAAATCAGGAGGTCCACGAGCAGTACTTC. Translation: CASSENQEVHEQYF.

The chain joins TRBV9 to TRBJ2-3; D might be TRBD2 (6 bases). Germline CDR1 SGDLS, CDR2 YYNGEE. Deletions cut 4 bases from V and 0 bases from J, with 18 bases between. CDR3 length: 17 residues. CDR3 region: CASSPSGSGYSTDTQYF. CDR3 DNA sequence: TGTGCCAGCAGCCCCAGTGGGAGCGGGTACAGCACAGATACGCAGTATTTT.

The J gene is TRBJ2-7, the V gene TRBV7-9, with 7 bases identical to TRBD2. Germline CDR1 reads SEHNR; CDR2 reads FQNEAQ (reference sequence). CDR3 length: 15 residues. Germline trimming cut 5 bases from V and 6 bases from J; bases unmatched to any gene: 13. As DNA, the CDR3 is TGTGCCAGCAGCCGCAACCGCGGGGGAAGTGGCGAGCAGTACTTC. Its protein product is CASSRNRGGSGEQYF.

This chain connects TRBV27 to TRBJ1-2, with no clear D. CDR1 is MNHEY, CDR2 SMNVEV, per germline (reference sequence). The CDR3 sequence is 14 residues long. The ends were cut back, 3 bases at V and 4 bases at J, with 12 bases in the middle. CDR3 amino acids: CASSLTWLSYGYTF. For the CDR3, the DNA is TGTGCCAGCAGTTTGACGTGGCTAAGCTATGGCTACACCTTC.